This T cell receptor (beta chain) was observed in a study of T cells in Graves' hyperthyroidism and ophthalmopathy. The sample holds many counts of this clonotype. Antigen: not known. Diagnoses were established using clinical symptoms, serum thyroxine and TRAb, thyroid ultrasound and orbital computed tomography. Findings and caveats of the study: Through a model of 13 V-J features, ophthalmopathy was separated from stable hyperthyroidism.

Amplification targeted TCR beta CDR3 regions from RNA transcripts. The HTBI set primed first-round TCR CDR3 RT-PCR. TCRdb recomputed calls from the multiplex PCR reads with MiXCR, one row per CDR3 protein. The table lists around 340,000 distinct CDR3 sequences, 17% of them singletons. CDR3 length: 14 residues. Germline values: CDR1 MNHEY, CDR2 SMNVEV (reference sequence). Trimming took off 0 bases at V and 5 bases at J, with 10 bases between the two ends. The chain combines TRBV27 with TRBJ1-1; D gene unclear. Sample: blood. The TCR was taken from a woman in her 30s with Graves' hyperthyroidism that later progressed to Graves' ophthalmopathy. CDR3 nucleotide sequence: TGTGCCAGCAGTTTATCGATGCTAGGGACTGAAGCTTTCTTT. It specifies CASSLSMLGTEAFF.